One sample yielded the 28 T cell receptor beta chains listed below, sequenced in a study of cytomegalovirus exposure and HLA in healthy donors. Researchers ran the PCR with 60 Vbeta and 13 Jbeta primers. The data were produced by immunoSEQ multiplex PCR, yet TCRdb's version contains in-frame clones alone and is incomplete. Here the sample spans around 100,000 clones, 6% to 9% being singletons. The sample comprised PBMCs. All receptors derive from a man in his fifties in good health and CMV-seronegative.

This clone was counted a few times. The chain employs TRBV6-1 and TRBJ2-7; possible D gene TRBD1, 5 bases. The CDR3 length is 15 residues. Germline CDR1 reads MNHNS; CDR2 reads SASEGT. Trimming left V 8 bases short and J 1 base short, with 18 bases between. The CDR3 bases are TGTGCCAGCCGCTCGCAACCCACAGGATCCTACGAGCAGTACTTC. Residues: CASRSQPTGSYEQYF.

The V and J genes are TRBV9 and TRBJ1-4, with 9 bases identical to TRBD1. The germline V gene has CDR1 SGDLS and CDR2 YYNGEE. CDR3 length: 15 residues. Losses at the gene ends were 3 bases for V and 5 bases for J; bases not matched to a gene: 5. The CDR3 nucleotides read TGTGCCAGCAGCGAACGGACAGGGGTGAATGAAAAACTGTTTTTT. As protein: CASSERTGVNEKLFF. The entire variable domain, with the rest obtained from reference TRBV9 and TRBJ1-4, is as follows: DSGVTQTPKHLITATGQRVTLRCSPRSGDLSVYWYQQSLDQGLQFLIQYYNGEERAKGNILERFSAQQFPDLHSELNLSSLELGDSALYFCASSERTGVNEKLFFGSGTQLSVL.

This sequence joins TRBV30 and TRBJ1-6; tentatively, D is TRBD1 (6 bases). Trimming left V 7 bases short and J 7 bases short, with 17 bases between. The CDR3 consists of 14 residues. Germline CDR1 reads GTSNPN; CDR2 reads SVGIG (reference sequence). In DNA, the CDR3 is TGTGCCTTGACGTCCGGGACACTGAATTCACCCCTCCACTTT. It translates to CALTSGTLNSPLHF.

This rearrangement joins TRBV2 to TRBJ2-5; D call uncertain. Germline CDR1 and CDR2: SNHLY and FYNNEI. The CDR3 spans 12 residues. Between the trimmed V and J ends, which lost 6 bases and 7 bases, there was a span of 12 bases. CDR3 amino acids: CASSDIPGTQYF. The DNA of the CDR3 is TGTGCCAGCAGCGACATCCCTGGGACCCAGTACTTC.

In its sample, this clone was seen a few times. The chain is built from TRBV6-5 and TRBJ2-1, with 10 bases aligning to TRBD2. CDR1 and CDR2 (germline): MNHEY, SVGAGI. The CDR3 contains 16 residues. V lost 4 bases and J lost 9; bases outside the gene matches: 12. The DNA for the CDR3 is TGTGCCAGCAGTTCCACGGGACTAGCGACGAGGGGTGAGCAGTTCTTC. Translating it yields CASSSTGLATRGEQFF.

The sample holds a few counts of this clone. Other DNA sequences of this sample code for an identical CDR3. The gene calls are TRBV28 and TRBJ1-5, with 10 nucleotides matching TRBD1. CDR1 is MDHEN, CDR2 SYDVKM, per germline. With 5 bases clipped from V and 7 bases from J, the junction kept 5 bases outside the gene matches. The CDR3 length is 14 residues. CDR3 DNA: TGTGCCAGCAGTCAGACAGGGGGCGGGCAGCCCCAGCATTTT. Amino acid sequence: CASSQTGGGQPQHF.

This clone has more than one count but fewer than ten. CDR3 nucleotides: TGCGCCAGCAGGACAGGGGTCGGCTACGAGCAGTACTTC. Protein: CASRTGVGYEQYF. The V call is TRBV5-1, the J call TRBJ2-7; 8 positions match TRBD1. The V segment lost 5 bases and the J segment 3 bases; nucleotides outside the gene matches: 4. The CDR3 runs to 13 residues. Germline CDR1 reads SGHRS; CDR2 reads YFSETQ.

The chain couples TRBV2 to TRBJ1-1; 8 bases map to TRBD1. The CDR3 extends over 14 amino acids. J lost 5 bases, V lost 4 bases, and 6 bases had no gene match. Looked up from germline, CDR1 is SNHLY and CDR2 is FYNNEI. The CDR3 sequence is CASSGYRGRTEAFF. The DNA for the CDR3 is TGTGCCAGCAGTGGTTACAGGGGGAGGACTGAAGCTTTCTTT.

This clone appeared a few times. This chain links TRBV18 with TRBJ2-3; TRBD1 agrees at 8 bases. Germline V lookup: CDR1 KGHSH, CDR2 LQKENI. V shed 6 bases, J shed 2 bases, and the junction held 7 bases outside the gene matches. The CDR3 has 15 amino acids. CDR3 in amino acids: CASSRSDRATDTQYF. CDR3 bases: TGTGCCAGCTCTCGATCGGACAGGGCCACAGATACGCAGTATTTT.

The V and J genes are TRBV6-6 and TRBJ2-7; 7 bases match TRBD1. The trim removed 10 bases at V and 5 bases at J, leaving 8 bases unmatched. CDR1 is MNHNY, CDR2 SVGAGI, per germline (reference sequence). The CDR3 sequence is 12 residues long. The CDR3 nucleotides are TGTGCCACCTCGACAGGGTACGACGAGCAGTACTTC. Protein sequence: CATSTGYDEQYF.

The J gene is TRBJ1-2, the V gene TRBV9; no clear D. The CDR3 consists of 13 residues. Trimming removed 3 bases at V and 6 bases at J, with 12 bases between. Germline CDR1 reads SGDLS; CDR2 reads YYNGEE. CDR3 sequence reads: CASSAFEGNGYTF. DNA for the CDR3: TGTGCCAGCAGCGCCTTTGAGGGAAATGGCTACACCTTC.

The CDR3, as DNA: TGTGCCACCAGCCCTGAACCCAGGGTTATGAACACTGAAGCTTTCTTT. This sequence encodes CATSPEPRVMNTEAFF. The chain is built from TRBV15 and TRBJ1-1, with D possibly matching TRBD1 (5 bases). The CDR3 sequence is 16 residues long. Between the trimmed V and J ends, which lost 5 bases and 0 bases, there was a span of 16 bases. From germline, CDR1 is LNHNV and CDR2 YYDKDF (reference sequence).

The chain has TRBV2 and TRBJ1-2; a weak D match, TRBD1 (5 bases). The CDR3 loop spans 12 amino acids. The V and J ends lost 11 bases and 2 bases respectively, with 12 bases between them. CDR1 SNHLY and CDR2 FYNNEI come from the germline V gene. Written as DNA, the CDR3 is TGTGCCCCCATGGAGGGGAACTATGGCTACACCTTC. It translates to CAPMEGNYGYTF.

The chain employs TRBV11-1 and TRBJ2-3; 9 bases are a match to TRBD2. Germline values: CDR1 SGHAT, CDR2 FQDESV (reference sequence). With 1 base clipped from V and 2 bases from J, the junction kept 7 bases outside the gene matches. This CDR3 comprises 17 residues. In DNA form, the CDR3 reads TGTGCCAGCAGCTTAGTCGCAGCGGGGGGCCTCACAGATACGCAGTATTTT. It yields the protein CASSLVAAGGLTDTQYF.

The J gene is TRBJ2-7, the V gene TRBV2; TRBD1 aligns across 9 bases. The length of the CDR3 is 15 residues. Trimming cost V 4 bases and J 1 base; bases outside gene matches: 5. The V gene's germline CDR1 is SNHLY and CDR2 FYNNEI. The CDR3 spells CASSAWTGESYEQYV. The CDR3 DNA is TGTGCCAGCAGTGCATGGACAGGGGAATCCTACGAGCAGTACGTC.

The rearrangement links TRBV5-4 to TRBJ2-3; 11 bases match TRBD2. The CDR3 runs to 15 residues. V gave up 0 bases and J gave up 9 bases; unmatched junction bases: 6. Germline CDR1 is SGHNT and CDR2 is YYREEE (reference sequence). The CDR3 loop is CASSLAGLAVQTQYF. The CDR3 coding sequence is TGTGCCAGCAGCTTGGCGGGACTAGCGGTGCAAACGCAGTATTTT.

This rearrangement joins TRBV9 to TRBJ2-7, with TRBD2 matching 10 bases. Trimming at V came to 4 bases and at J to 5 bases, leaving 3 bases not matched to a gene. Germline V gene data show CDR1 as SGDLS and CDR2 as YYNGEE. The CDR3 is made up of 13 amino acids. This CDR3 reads CASSSSGGDEQYF. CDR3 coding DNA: TGTGCCAGCAGCTCTAGCGGGGGAGACGAGCAGTACTTC.

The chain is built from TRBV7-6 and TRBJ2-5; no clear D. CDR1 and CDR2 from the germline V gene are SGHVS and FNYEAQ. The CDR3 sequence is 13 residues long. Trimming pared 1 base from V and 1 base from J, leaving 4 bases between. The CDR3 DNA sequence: TGTGCCAGCAGCTTAGGCGGCCAAGAGACCCAGTACTTC. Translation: CASSLGGQETQYF.

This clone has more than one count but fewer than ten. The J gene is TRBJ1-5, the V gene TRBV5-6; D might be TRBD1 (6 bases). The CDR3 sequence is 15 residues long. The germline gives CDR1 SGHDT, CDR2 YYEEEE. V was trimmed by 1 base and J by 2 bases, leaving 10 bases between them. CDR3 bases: TGTGCCAGCAGCTTGCAGGGGAGTGGCAATCAGCCCCAGCATTTT. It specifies CASSLQGSGNQPQHF.

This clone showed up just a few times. CDR3 loop: CASYPQGQSISGNTIYF. CDR3 sequence (DNA): TGTGCCAGTTACCCCCAGGGACAGAGTATCTCTGGAAACACCATATATTTT. The chain recombines TRBV7-9 with TRBJ1-3; 7 bases line up with TRBD1. This CDR3 has 17 amino acids. Germline assignment: CDR1 SEHNR and CDR2 FQNEAQ (reference sequence). The V segment lost 9 bases and the J segment 0 bases; nucleotides outside the gene matches: 14.

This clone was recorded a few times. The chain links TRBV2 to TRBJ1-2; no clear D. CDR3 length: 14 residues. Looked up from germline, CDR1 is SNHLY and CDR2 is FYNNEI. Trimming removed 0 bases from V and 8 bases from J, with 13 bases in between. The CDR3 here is CASSEAEGLGGYTF. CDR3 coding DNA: TGTGCCAGCAGTGAAGCGGAGGGCTTGGGGGGCTACACCTTC. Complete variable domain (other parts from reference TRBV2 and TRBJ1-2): EPEVTQTPSHQVTQMGQEVILRCVPISNHLYFYWYRQILGQKVEFLVSFYNNEISEKSEIFDDQFSVERPDGSNFTLKIRSTKLEDSAMYFCASSEAEGLGGYTFGSGTRLTVV.

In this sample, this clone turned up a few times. CDR3 region: CASSPTGSPGNTEAFF. CDR3 DNA: TGTGCCAGCAGCCCCACAGGGAGTCCCGGGAACACTGAAGCTTTCTTT. V gene TRBV5-4 combines with J gene TRBJ1-1, with a weak D call TRBD1 (6 bases). The germline V gene encodes CDR1 SGHNT and CDR2 YYREEE (reference sequence). The V end lost 4 bases, the J end lost 1 base, and 17 bases lay between the germline ends. The CDR3 has 16 amino acids.

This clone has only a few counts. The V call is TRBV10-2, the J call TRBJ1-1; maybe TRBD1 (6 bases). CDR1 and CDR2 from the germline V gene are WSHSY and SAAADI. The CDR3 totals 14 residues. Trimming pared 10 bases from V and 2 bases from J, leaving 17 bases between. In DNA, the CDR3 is TGCGCCACCAGGGGAACAGGGCGAAACACTGAAGCTTTCTTT. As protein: CATRGTGRNTEAFF.

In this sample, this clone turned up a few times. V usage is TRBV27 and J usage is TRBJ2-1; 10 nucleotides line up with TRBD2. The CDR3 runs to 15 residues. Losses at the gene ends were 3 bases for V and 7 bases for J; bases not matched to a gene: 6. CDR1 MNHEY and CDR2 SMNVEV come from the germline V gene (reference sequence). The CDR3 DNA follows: TGTGCCAGCAGTTTCGGGACTAGCGTTAGGAATGAGCAGTTCTTC. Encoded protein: CASSFGTSVRNEQFF.

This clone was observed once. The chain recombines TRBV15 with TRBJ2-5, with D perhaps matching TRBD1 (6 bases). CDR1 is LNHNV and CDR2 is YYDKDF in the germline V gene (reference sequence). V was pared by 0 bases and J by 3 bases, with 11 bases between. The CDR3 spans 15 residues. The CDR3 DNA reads TGTGCCACCAGCAGAGAGGGGGCTAAGGAAGAGACCCAGTACTTC. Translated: CATSREGAKEETQYF.

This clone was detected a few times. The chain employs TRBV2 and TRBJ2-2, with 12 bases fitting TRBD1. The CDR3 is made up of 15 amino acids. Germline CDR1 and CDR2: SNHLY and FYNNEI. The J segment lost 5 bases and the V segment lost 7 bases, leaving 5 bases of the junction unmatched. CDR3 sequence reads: CASIGDRGRTGELFF. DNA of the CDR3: TGTGCCAGCATTGGGGACAGGGGGCGAACCGGGGAGCTGTTTTTT. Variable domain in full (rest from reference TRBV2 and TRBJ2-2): EPEVTQTPSHQVTQMGQEVILRCVPISNHLYFYWYRQILGQKVEFLVSFYNNEISEKSEIFDDQFSVERPDGSNFTLKIRSTKLEDSAMYFCASIGDRGRTGELFFGEGSRLTVL.

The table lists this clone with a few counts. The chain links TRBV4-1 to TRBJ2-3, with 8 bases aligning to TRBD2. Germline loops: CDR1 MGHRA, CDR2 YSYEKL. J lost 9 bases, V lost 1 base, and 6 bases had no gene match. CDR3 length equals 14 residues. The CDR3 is CASSQVVGLATQYF. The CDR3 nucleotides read TGCGCCAGCAGCCAAGTGGTCGGACTAGCAACGCAGTATTTT.

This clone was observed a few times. The CDR3 DNA sequence: TGTGCCAGCAGCTTAGGTTCTGGGACTAGCGGGAAGGGTGAGCAGTTCTTC. This sequence encodes CASSLGSGTSGKGEQFF. The chain joins TRBV7-6 to TRBJ2-1; 13 bases match TRBD2. Germline V gives CDR1 SGHVS, CDR2 FNYEAQ. The CDR3 consists of 17 residues. V dropped 1 base and J dropped 9; count of bases not matched to a gene: 9.